Listed below are T cell receptor beta chains from one sample, sequenced in a study of Graves' ophthalmopathy and Graves' hyperthyroidism. One entry per CDR3 protein, called by TCRdb with MiXCR from the multiplex PCR reads. The sample contains about 740,000 distinct CDR3 sequences, roughly 40% of which appear only once. Sequencing used peripheral blood. These receptors were collected from an adult man with Graves' ophthalmopathy. Each CDR3 is given with its conserved first and last residue. A D gene is named only where the DNA matches it firmly. Size values are once, few and many counts, or a class for expanded clones, and some rows have none.

v_gene	d_gene	j_gene	abundance	CDR3nt	CDR3aa
TRBV20-1	.	TRBJ1-6	few	TGCAGTGCTAGAAAGACGGATTATAATTCACCCCTCCACTTT	CSARKTDYNSPLHF
TRBV4-1	.	TRBJ2-6	few	TGCGCCAGCAGCCCCCGGGGGGCGCCTGGGGCCAACGTCCTGACTTTC	CASSPRGAPGANVLTF
TRBV5-1	TRBD2	TRBJ2-2	few	TGCGCCAGCAGGATGGGTAGCGGGAGCACCGGGGAGCTGTTTTTT	CASRMGSGSTGELFF
TRBV9	TRBD1	TRBJ1-6	.	TGTGCCAGCAGCCCCCGGACAGGGGGCGTTTCACCCCTCCACTTT	CASSPRTGGVSPLHF
TRBV24-1	.	TRBJ1-5	.	TGTGCCACCAGTGATTGGGCAGCGGGGACCCAGCATTTT	CATSDWAAGTQHF
TRBV7-9	TRBD1	TRBJ2-7	.	TGTGCCAGCAGCTTCGGAGGACAGGGGGTCAACGAGCAGTACTTC	CASSFGGQGVNEQYF
TRBV19	.	TRBJ2-7	few	TGTGCCAGTAGTAGAGGTATACGATCCTACGAGCAGTACTTC	CASSRGIRSYEQYF
TRBV7-2	TRBD2	TRBJ2-5	many	TGTGCCAGCAGCCCAGGACTAGCGGGAGAAATAGAGACCCAGTACTTC	CASSPGLAGEIETQYF
TRBV12-3/TRBV12-4	.	TRBJ1-2	.	TGTGCCAGCAGTTTTTGGACTGGATCCACGGATGGCTACACCTTC	CASSFWTGSTDGYTF
TRBV7-9	.	TRBJ2-7	many	TGTGCCAGCACGTCTGGCAGGACCAAGGACGAGCAGTACTTC	CASTSGRTKDEQYF
TRBV4-3	.	TRBJ1-5	few	TGCGCCAGCAGCCAAGATAGGGAGCAGCCCCAGCATTTT	CASSQDREQPQHF
TRBV11-1	TRBD1	TRBJ1-5	.	TGTGCCAGCAGCTTCGGACAGGGGCTGCCCAATCAGTCCCAGCATTTT	CASSFGQGLPNQSQHF
TRBV25-1	.	TRBJ2-7	.	TGTGCCAGCTCACCCCTGGAGGAGTACGAGCAGTACTTC	CASSPLEEYEQYF
TRBV20-1	.	TRBJ1-1	many	TGCAGTGCTCAATACGTCCAAAGGGGCACTGAAGCTTTCTTT	CSAQYVQRGTEAFF
TRBV7-2	.	TRBJ2-7	.	TGTGCCAGTAGCTCCGCCGGGGGCTCAACCGAGCAGTACTTC	CASSSAGGSTEQYF
TRBV29-1	.	TRBJ1-5	.	TGCAGCTTAGGCGGGAGGGGCGGGCAGCCCCAGCATTTT	CSLGGRGGQPQHF
TRBV9	.	TRBJ1-2	many	TGTGCCAGCAGCGTCTTTGACCGGACAGCTGGCTACACCTTC	CASSVFDRTAGYTF
TRBV6-5	TRBD2	TRBJ2-2	.	TGTGCCAGCCCGGGGGAGGGCACCGGGGAGCTGTTTTTT	CASPGEGTGELFF
TRBV20-1	.	TRBJ1-5	few	TGCAGTGCTATTAGTCTTCCATCTAATCAGCCCCAGCATTTT	CSAISLPSNQPQHF